Here is one TCR beta chain with its context. The repertoire was sequenced with immunoSEQ multiplex PCR; TCRdb's copy has only in-frame clones and lacks some. The sample yields 65,000 to 85,000 clones, roughly 90% seen once. CDR1 and CDR2 from the germline V gene are SQVTM and ANQGSEA. Trimming pared 4 bases from V and 2 bases from J, leaving 11 bases between. CDR3 size: 13 residues. The sample comes from a study of T cell changes during pregnancy in multiple sclerosis. The sample was peripheral blood, taken in the second trimester of pregnancy. The chain joins TRBV29-1 to TRBJ1-1; D gene ambiguous. The sequence derives from a female donor with multiple sclerosis, enrolled in a pregnancy study. The CDR3 DNA reads as TGCAGCGTTGTTCTGGGCTACAACACTGAAGCTTTCTTT. Encoded protein: CSVVLGYNTEAFF.